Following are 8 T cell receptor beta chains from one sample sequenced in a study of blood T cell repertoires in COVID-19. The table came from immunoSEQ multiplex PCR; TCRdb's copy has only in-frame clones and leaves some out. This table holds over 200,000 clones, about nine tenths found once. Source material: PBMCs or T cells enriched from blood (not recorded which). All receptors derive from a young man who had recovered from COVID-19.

The chain's CDR3 is CASSLGGSGEQFF. The CDR3, as DNA: TGTGCCAGCAGCTTGGGCGGGAGTGGGGAGCAGTTCTTC. This chain uses TRBV7-2 with TRBJ2-1; 7 bases align to TRBD2. The V gene end was trimmed by 3 bases and the J gene end by 10 bases; junction bases not matched to a gene: 6. CDR1 is SGHTA, CDR2 FQGNSA, per germline. The CDR3 extends over 13 amino acids.

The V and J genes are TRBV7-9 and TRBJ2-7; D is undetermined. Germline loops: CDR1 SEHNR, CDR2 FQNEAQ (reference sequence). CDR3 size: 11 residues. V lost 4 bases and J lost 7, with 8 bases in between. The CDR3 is CASSSTLEQYF. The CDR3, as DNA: TGTGCCAGCAGCTCTACTCTGGAGCAGTACTTC.

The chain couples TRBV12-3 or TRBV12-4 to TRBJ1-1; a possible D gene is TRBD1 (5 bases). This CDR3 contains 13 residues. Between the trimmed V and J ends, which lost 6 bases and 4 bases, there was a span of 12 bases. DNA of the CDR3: TGTGCCAGCAGCACGACGGGGGGCACTGAAGCTTTCTTT. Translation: CASSTTGGTEAFF.

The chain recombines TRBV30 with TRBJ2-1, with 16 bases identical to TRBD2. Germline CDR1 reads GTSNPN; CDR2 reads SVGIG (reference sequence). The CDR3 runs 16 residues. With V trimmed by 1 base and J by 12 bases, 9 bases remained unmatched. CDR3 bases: TGTGCCTGGAGTGGGGGACTAGCGGGAGGGGGATTTGGGCAGTTCTTC. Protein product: CAWSGGLAGGGFGQFF.

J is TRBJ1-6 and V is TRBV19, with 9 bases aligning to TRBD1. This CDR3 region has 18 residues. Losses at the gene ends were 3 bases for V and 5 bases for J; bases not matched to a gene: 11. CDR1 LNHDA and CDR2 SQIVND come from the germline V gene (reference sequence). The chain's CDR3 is CASSIPSPGQGNNSPLHF. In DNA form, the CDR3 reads TGTGCCAGTAGTATTCCCTCACCTGGACAGGGGAATAATTCACCCCTCCACTTT.

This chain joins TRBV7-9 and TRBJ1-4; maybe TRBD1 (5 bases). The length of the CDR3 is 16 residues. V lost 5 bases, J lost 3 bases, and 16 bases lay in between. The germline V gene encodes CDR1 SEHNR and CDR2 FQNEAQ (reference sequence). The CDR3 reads CASSAGEGLPNEKLFF. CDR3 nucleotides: TGTGCCAGCAGCGCTGGGGAGGGACTCCCTAATGAAAAACTGTTTTTT.

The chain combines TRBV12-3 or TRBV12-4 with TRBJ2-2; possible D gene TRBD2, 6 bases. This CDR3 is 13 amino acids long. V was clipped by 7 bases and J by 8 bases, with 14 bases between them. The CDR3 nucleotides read TGTGCCAGCATTCTTAGCGGAATAGGGGAGCTGTTTTTT. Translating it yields CASILSGIGELFF.

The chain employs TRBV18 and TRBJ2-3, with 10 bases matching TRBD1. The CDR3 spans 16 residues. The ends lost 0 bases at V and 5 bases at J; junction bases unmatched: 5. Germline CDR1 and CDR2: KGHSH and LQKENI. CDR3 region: CASSPPATGGGDTQYF. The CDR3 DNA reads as TGTGCCAGCTCACCACCGGCGACAGGGGGCGGAGATACGCAGTATTTT.